This T cell receptor beta chain was recorded in a study of T cell responses to AZD1222 COVID-19 vaccine. Overall study findings and caveats: Two AZD1222 administrations were followed by greater Spike-specific TCR breadth and depth.

Comments on this clone: What it binds is unknown.

Produced via immunoSEQ multiplex PCR; TCRdb's table is partial and in-frame only. The sample consists of 150,000 to 200,000 clones, around 88% of them appearing once. The ends were cut back, 10 bases at V and 0 bases at J, with 16 bases in the middle. The length of the CDR3 is 15 residues. Germline values: CDR1 LNHDA, CDR2 SQIVND (reference sequence). The clonotype originates from an adult in good health. The chain links TRBV19 to TRBJ1-3; a possible D gene is TRBD1 (5 bases). Material: peripheral blood, obtained on day 0 of AZD1222 vaccination. CDR3 protein: CATCRDSFSGNTIYF. CDR3 nucleotide sequence: TGTGCCACCTGCCGGGACTCCTTCTCTGGAAACACCATATATTTT.